The rows below give T cell receptor beta chains drawn from one sample of a study of memory CD4+ T cells and cytomegalovirus serostatus. The method was immunoSEQ multiplex PCR; TCRdb's version includes in-frame clones alone and lacks a portion of them. The top ten clones hold under 6% of a sample with more than 35,000 clones, around 79% of them seen once. The sample comprised memory CD4+ T cells from blood. These TCRs come from an adult in good health and CMV-seropositive. CDR3s include the opening cysteine and the closing phenylalanine or tryptophan. The D gene is left open where the match is weak. Size values are once, few and many counts, or a class for expanded clones, and some rows have none.

abundance	v_gene	j_gene	d_gene	CDR3nt	CDR3aa
once	TRBV10-3	TRBJ1-5	-	TGTGCCATCGCCTTGACAGGTCAAGCAAATCAGCCCCAGCATTTT	CAIALTGQANQPQHF
once	TRBV18	TRBJ1-5	-	TGTGCCAGCTCCCAAAGAGATAGCAATCAGCCCCAGCATTTT	CASSQRDSNQPQHF
-	TRBV5-1	TRBJ1-1	-	TGCGCCAGCGGCTCCGGACAGAACACTGAAGCTTTCTTT	CASGSGQNTEAFF
-	TRBV9	TRBJ2-1	-	TGTGCCAGCAGCCGCGGAGGGGGTCTCCTTGGGGAGCAGTTCTTC	CASSRGGGLLGEQFF
-	TRBV6-6	TRBJ1-2	-	TGTGCCAGCACTCGGGACACTTCTAACTATGGCTACACCTTC	CASTRDTSNYGYTF
-	TRBV2	TRBJ1-3	-	TGTGCCAGCAGAAGGTCCGAATCTGGAAACACCATATATTTT	CASRRSESGNTIYF
-	TRBV5-1	TRBJ1-2	-	TGCGCCAGCAGCACCGGGACAATCAAGGATGGCTACACCTTC	CASSTGTIKDGYTF
-	TRBV18	TRBJ1-2	-	TGTGCCAGCTCACCACGGGGGGACCAACTCTATGGCTACACCTTC	CASSPRGDQLYGYTF
-	TRBV28	TRBJ2-1	-	TGTGCCAGCAGTTTATTGCGGAGCTCCTACAATGAGCAGTTCTTC	CASSLLRSSYNEQFF
-	TRBV7-9	TRBJ2-7	-	TGTGCCAGCAGCCTGGAGGAGGGGGAGGGCCCGGGCGAGCAGTACTTC	CASSLEEGEGPGEQYF
-	TRBV18	TRBJ2-4	-	TGTGCCAGCTCACCGGCGTCAGCGGGCTTCAAAAACATTCAGTACTTC	CASSPASAGFKNIQYF
-	TRBV7-2	TRBJ2-7	-	TGTGCCAGCAGCTTTGTGTATCGGAGCTCCTACGAGCAGTACTTC	CASSFVYRSSYEQYF
-	TRBV10-3	TRBJ2-5	-	TGTGCCATCAGTGAGCCTCAGTTAGGGCAAGAGACCCAGTACTTC	CAISEPQLGQETQYF
-	TRBV2	TRBJ2-7	TRBD1	TGTGCCAGCAGAAGACAGGGTCTATCCTACGAGCAGTACTTC	CASRRQGLSYEQYF
-	TRBV5-1	TRBJ2-2	TRBD1	TGCGCCAGCAGCAACCAAGGACAGGGGGCTGGCGGGGAGCTGTTTTTT	CASSNQGQGAGGELFF
-	TRBV28	TRBJ1-2	TRBD1	TGTGCCAGCAGTTTATCAATGACAGGGGGTGGCTACACCTTC	CASSLSMTGGGYTF
-	TRBV5-6	TRBJ1-1	TRBD1	TGTGCCAGCAGCCGCACAACCGGGACAGGGGTGATGAACACTGAAGCTTTCTTT	CASSRTTGTGVMNTEAFF
-	TRBV5-1	TRBJ2-5	TRBD1	TGCGCCAGCAGCCCATTGGGGACAGGCGAGGAGACCCAGTACTTC	CASSPLGTGEETQYF
-	TRBV5-1	TRBJ2-2	-	TGCGCCAGCAGCGACACAGCAGGGCCCGGGGAGCTGTTTTTT	CASSDTAGPGELFF
once	TRBV10-3	TRBJ1-1	TRBD1	TGTGCCATCAGTGAGAAAAACAGGGGAAACACTGAAGCTTTCTTT	CAISEKNRGNTEAFF
-	TRBV4-1	TRBJ1-1	-	TGCGCCAGCAGCCAAGGCGAGACGGGGGCATCGAACACTGAAGCTTTCTTT	CASSQGETGASNTEAFF
few	TRBV29-1	TRBJ1-5	-	TGCAGCGTTGATAATGAGGGGGGCAATCAGCCCCAGCATTTT	CSVDNEGGNQPQHF
-	TRBV7-9	TRBJ2-3	-	TGTGCCAGCAGCATGGGACGGACTAGCACAGATACGCAGTATTTT	CASSMGRTSTDTQYF
-	TRBV9	TRBJ2-5	-	TGTGCCAGCAGCGACGTTCAGGGTGGGGAGACCCAGTACTTC	CASSDVQGGETQYF
-	TRBV9	TRBJ2-6	-	TGTGCCAGCTCGCCCTCAGTTGGTGCCAACGTCCTGACTTTC	CASSPSVGANVLTF
-	TRBV18	TRBJ1-1	-	TGTGCCAGCTCACCGAAGCGCCTAGGCACTGAAGCTTTCTTT	CASSPKRLGTEAFF
-	TRBV6-1	TRBJ2-2	TRBD1	TGTGCCAGCCAGGGGGCCTACACCGGGGAGCTGTTTTTT	CASQGAYTGELFF
-	TRBV6-1	TRBJ1-4	TRBD1	TGTGCCAGCACGGGACAGGGCACTAGTGGTGAAAAACTGTTTTTT	CASTGQGTSGEKLFF
-	TRBV7-9	TRBJ2-2	-	TGTGCCAGCAGCCCGAGGGACTTAACCGGGGAGCTGTTTTTT	CASSPRDLTGELFF
-	TRBV2	TRBJ1-4	-	TGTGCCAGCAGTAAAGGACAGTCCGAAAAACTGTTTTTT	CASSKGQSEKLFF
-	TRBV12-5	TRBJ1-3	-	TGTGCTAGTGGTTCCGACACTGGAAACACCATATATTTT	CASGSDTGNTIYF
-	TRBV13	TRBJ2-3	TRBD2	TGTGCCAGCGGGACTAGCGGGGGCACAGATACGCAGTATTTT	CASGTSGGTDTQYF
-	TRBV6-6	TRBJ2-3	-	TGTGCCAGCATAAGGCGCGATACGCAGTATTTT	CASIRRDTQYF
-	TRBV11-3	TRBJ1-1	TRBD1	TGTGCCAGCAGCTTAGGTAATGACAGGGGGCGAGCTTTGAACACTGAAGCTTTCTTT	CASSLGNDRGRALNTEAFF
few	TRBV7-9	TRBJ1-1	-	TGTGCCAGCAGCTTAGACTATAGGGAAGCTTTCTTT	CASSLDYREAFF
-	TRBV12-5	TRBJ1-1	-	TGTGCTAGTGGTTTGGAAGTGGGCACTGAAGCTTTCTTT	CASGLEVGTEAFF
-	TRBV4-3	TRBJ2-7	-	TGCGCCAGCAGCCAAGATAGAGCGAGCCTGCTAGAGCAGTACTTC	CASSQDRASLLEQYF
-	TRBV5-4	TRBJ2-1	TRBD1	TGTGCCAGCAGCGGACAGGGCTCCTACAATGAGCAGTTCTTC	CASSGQGSYNEQFF
-	TRBV2	TRBJ2-1	TRBD1	TGTGCCAGCAGTTACCGGGACAGGGTGAACAATGAGCAGTTCTTC	CASSYRDRVNNEQFF
-	TRBV10-1	TRBJ2-1	-	TGCGCCAGCAGTGACTTTCCTGAGTACTCCTACAATGAGCAGTTCTTC	CASSDFPEYSYNEQFF
-	TRBV9	TRBJ2-7	-	TGTGCCAGCAGCGCCCGGGACTCCAAAACCTACGAGCAGTACTTC	CASSARDSKTYEQYF
few	TRBV9	TRBJ1-6	TRBD1	TGTGCCAGCAGCGGGGGGTTGGACAGGGGCTATTCACCCCTCCACTTT	CASSGGLDRGYSPLHF
-	TRBV7-9	TRBJ2-3	-	TGTGCCAGCAGCCCTCTGGGGAGGTCCTATACGCAGTATTTT	CASSPLGRSYTQYF
-	TRBV10-3	TRBJ2-7	TRBD1	TGTGCCATCAGTGATAAGGGACAGGGTGATGACGAGCAGTACTTC	CAISDKGQGDDEQYF
medium-sized	TRBV6-5	TRBJ1-5	-	TGTGCCAGCAGGCCCAGGAGCAATCAGCCCCAGCATTTT	CASRPRSNQPQHF
-	TRBV6-1	TRBJ1-2	-	TGTGCCAGCAGTGAAGCTAACGCCCGCGCCTTC	CASSEANARAF
-	TRBV7-2	TRBJ2-1	-	TGTGCCAGCAGCCCACGGGCCGTCAATGAGCAGTTCTTC	CASSPRAVNEQFF
once	TRBV29-1	TRBJ2-3	TRBD1	TGCAGCGTTGAGTCGGGGACAGGACGGGGCCATATAGATACGCAGTATTTT	CSVESGTGRGHIDTQYF
-	TRBV27	TRBJ1-5	-	TGTGCCAGCAGTTTTTCAGGGCCGTATTTT	CASSFSGPYF
medium-sized	TRBV5-1	TRBJ2-3	-	TGCGCCAGCAGCTTTCACGAGATCACAGATACGCAGTATTTT	CASSFHEITDTQYF
-	TRBV6-1	TRBJ2-1	-	TGTGCCAGCAGGGGACCGGGAACCCAGGTGGGTGAGCAGTTCTTC	CASRGPGTQVGEQFF
-	TRBV11-1	TRBJ2-1	-	TGTGCCAGCAGCTTAAGAGATACCTACAATGAGCAGTTCTTC	CASSLRDTYNEQFF
-	TRBV6-1	TRBJ1-2	TRBD1	TGTGCCAGCAGTGAGGCGGGACAGTTGTTTTCTTATGGCTACACCTTC	CASSEAGQLFSYGYTF